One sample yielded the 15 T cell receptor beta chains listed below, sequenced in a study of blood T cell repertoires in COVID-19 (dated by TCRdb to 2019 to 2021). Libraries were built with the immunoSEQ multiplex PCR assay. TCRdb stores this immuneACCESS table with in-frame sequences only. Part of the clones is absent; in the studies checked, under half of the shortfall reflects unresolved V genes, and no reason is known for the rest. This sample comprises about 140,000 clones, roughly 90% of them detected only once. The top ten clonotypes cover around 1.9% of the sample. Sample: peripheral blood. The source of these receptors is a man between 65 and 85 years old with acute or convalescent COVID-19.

CDR3 DNA: TGTGCCAGCAGCGACAGGGGAGATAATTCACCCCTCCACTTT. The encoded protein is CASSDRGDNSPLHF. This chain connects TRBV13 to TRBJ1-6, with 8 bases matching TRBD1. V was pared by 5 bases and J by 5 bases, with 2 bases of the junction left unmatched. Per germline, CDR1 PRHDT and CDR2 FYEKMQ (reference sequence). The CDR3 sequence is 14 residues long.

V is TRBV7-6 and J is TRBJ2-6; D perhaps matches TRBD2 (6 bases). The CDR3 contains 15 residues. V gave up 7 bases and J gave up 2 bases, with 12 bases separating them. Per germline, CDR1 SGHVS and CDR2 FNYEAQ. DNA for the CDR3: TGTGCCAGCACCAATAGGAGGGCTGGGGCCAACGTCCTGACTTTC. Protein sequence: CASTNRRAGANVLTF.

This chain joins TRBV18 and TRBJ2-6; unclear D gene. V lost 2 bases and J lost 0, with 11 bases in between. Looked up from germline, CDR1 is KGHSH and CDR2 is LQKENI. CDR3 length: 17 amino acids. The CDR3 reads CASSPRLLSSGANVLTF. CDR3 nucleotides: TGTGCCAGCTCACCAAGACTTCTCAGCTCTGGGGCCAACGTCCTGACTTTC.

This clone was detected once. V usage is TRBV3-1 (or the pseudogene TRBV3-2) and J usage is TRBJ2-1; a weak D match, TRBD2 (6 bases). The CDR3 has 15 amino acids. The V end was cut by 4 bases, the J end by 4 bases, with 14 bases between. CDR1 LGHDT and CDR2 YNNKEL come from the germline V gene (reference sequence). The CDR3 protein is CASSPQLAAYNEQFF. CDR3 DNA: TGTGCCAGCAGCCCTCAACTAGCAGCATACAATGAGCAGTTCTTC.

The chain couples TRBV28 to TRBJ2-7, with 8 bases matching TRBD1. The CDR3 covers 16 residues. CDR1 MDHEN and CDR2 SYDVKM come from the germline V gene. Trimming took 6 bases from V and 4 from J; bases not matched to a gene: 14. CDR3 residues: CASSFPRGLIGYEQYF. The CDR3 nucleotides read TGTGCCAGCAGCTTTCCCAGGGGGCTGATAGGTTACGAGCAGTACTTC.

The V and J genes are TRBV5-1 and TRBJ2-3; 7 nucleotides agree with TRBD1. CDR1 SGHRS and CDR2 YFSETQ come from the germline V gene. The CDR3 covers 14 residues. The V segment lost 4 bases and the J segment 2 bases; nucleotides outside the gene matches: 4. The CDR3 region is CASSVQGITDTQYF. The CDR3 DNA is TGCGCCAGCAGCGTACAGGGGATCACAGATACGCAGTATTTT.

CDR3 region: CASSYGAGSIEQFF. The CDR3 DNA follows: TGTGCCAGCAGTTATGGAGCGGGGTCGATCGAGCAGTTCTTC. This chain uses TRBV6-1 with TRBJ2-1; 7 bases map to TRBD2. Germline V gene data show CDR1 as MNHNS and CDR2 as SASEGT. The length of the CDR3 is 14 residues. V dropped 5 bases and J dropped 10; count of bases not matched to a gene: 11.

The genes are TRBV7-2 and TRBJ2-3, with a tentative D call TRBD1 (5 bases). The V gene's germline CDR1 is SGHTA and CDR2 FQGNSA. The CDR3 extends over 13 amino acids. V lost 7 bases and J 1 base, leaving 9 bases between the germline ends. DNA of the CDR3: TGTGCCAGCAAGTGGGGCGGCACAGATACGCAGTATTTT. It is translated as CASKWGGTDTQYF. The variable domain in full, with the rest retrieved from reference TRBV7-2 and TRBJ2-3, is GAGVSQSPSNKVTEKGKDVELRCDPISGHTALYWYRQSLGQGLEFLIYFQGNSAPDKSGLPSDRFSAERTGGSVSTLTIQRTQQEDSAVYLCASKWGGTDTQYFGPGTRLTVL.

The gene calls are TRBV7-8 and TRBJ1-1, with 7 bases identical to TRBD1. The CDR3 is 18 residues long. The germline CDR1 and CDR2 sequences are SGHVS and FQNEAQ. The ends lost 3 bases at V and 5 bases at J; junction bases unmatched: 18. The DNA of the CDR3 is TGTGCCAGCAGCTTCTTAGGGGGCTTTATGGGACCGGGGACTGAAGCTTTCTTT. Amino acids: CASSFLGGFMGPGTEAFF.

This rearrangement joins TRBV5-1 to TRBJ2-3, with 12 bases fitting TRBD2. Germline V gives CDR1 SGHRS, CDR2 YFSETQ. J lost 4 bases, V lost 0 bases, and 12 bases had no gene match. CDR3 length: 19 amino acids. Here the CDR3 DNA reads TGCGCCAGCAGCTTGGAACCTAGCGGGGGGGCCGGCGTCCCAGATACGCAGTATTTT. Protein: CASSLEPSGGAGVPDTQYF. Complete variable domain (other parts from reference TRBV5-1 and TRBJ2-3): KAGVTQTPRYLIKTRGQQVTLSCSPISGHRSVSWYQQTPGQGLQFLFEYFSETQRNKGNFPGRFSGRQFSNSRSEMNVSTLELGDSALYLCASSLEPSGGAGVPDTQYFGPGTRLTVL.

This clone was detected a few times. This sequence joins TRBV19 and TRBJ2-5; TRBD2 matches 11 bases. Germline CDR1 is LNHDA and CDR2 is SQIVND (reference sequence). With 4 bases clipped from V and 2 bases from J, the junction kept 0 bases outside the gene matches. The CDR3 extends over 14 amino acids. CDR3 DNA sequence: TGTGCCAGTAGTAGACTAGCGGGACAAGAGACCCAGTACTTC. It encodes CASSRLAGQETQYF.

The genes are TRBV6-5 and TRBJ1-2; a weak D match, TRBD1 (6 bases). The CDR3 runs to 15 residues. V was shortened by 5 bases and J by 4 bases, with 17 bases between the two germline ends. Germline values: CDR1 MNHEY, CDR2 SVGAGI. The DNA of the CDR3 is TGTGCCAGCAGTAGATCGGACAGTTCTCTCTATGGCTACACCTTC. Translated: CASSRSDSSLYGYTF.

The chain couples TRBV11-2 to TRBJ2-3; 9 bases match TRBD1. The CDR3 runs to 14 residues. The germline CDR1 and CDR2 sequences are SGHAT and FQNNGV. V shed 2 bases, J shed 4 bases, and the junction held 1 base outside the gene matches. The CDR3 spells CASSLTGGSDTQYF. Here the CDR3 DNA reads TGTGCCAGCAGCTTAACAGGGGGCTCAGATACGCAGTATTTT.

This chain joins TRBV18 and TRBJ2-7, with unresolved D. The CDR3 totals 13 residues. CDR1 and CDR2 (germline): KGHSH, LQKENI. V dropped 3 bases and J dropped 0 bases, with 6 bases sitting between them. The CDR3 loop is CASSPTNSYEQYF. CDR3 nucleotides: TGTGCCAGCTCACCCACTAACTCCTACGAGCAGTACTTC.

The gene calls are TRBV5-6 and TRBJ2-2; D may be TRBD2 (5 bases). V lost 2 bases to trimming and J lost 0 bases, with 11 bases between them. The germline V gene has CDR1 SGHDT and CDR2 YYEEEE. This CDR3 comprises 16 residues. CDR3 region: CASSLLGQPNTGELFF. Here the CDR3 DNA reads TGTGCCAGCAGCTTACTAGGCCAGCCGAACACCGGGGAGCTGTTTTTT.